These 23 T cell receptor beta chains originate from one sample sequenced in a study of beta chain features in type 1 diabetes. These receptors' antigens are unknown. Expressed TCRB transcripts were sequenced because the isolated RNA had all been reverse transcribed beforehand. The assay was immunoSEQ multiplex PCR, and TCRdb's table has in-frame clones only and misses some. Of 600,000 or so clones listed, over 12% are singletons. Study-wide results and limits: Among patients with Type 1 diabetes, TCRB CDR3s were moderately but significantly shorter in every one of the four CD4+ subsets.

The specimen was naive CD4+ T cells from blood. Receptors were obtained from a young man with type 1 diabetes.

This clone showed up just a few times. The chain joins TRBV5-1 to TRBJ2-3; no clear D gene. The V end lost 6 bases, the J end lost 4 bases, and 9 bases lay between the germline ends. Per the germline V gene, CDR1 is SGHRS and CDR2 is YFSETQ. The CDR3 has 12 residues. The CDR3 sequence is CASTGAPDTQYF. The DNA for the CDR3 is TGCGCCAGCACCGGAGCCCCAGATACGCAGTATTTT.

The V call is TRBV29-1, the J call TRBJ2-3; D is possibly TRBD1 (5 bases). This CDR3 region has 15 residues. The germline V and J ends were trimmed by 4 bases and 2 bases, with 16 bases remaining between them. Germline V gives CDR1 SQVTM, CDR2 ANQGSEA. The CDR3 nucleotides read TGCAGCGTTGGTTTGTTGGACACTATCACAGATACGCAGTATTTT. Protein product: CSVGLLDTITDTQYF.

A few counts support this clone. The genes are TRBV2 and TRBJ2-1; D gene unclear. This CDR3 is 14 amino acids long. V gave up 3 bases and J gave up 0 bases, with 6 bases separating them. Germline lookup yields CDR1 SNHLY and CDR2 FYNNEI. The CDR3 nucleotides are TGTGCCAGCAGTGACAGGACCTCCTACAATGAGCAGTTCTTC. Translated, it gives CASSDRTSYNEQFF. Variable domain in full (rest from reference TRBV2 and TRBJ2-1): EPEVTQTPSHQVTQMGQEVILRCVPISNHLYFYWYRQILGQKVEFLVSFYNNEISEKSEIFDDQFSVERPDGSNFTLKIRSTKLEDSAMYFCASSDRTSYNEQFFGPGTRLTVL.

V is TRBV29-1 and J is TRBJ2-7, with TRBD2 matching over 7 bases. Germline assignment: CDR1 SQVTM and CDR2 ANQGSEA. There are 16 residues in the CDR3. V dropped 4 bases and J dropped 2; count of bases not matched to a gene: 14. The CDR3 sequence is CSVAPREARETYEQYF. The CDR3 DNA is TGCAGCGTTGCTCCCCGGGAGGCCCGGGAGACCTACGAGCAGTACTTC.

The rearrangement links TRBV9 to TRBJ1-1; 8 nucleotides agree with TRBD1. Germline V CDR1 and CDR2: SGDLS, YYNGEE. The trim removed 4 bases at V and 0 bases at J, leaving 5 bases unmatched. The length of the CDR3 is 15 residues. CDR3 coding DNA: TGTGCCAGCAGCCCACAGGGGGTATTGAACACTGAAGCTTTCTTT. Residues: CASSPQGVLNTEAFF. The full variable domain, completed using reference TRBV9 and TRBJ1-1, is DSGVTQTPKHLITATGQRVTLRCSPRSGDLSVYWYQQSLDQGLQFLIQYYNGEERAKGNILERFSAQQFPDLHSELNLSSLELGDSALYFCASSPQGVLNTEAFFGQGTRLTVV.

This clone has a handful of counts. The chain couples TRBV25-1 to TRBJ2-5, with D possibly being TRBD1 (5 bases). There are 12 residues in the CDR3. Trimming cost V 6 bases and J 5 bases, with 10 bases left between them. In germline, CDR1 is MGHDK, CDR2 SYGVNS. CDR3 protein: CASRQEGETQYF. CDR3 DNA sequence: TGTGCCAGCAGACAGGAAGGGGAGACCCAGTACTTC.

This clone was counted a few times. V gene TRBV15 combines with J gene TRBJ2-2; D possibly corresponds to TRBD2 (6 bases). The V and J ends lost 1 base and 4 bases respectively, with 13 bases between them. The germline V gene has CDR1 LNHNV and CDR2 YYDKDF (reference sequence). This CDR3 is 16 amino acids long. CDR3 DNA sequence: TGTGCCACCAGCAGAGGAGCGCTAGCGTCCACCGGGGAGCTGTTTTTT. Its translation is CATSRGALASTGELFF. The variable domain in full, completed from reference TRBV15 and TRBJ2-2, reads DAMVIQNPRYQVTQFGKPVTLSCSQTLNHNVMYWYQQKSSQAPKLLFHYYDKDFNNEADTPDNFQSRRPNTSFCFLDIRSPGLGDTAMYLCATSRGALASTGELFFGEGSRLTVL.

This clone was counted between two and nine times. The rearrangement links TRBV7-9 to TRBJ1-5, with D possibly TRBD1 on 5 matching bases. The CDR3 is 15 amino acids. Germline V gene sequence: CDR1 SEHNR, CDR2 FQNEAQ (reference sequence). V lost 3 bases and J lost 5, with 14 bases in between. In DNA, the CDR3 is TGTGCCAGCAGCTTCTCTGGGGGTTGGGATCAGCCCCAGCATTTT. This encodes CASSFSGGWDQPQHF.

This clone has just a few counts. CDR3 region: CASSPSGGGQETQYF. The CDR3 DNA reads TGTGCCAGCAGCCCCAGCGGGGGTGGACAAGAGACCCAGTACTTC. This chain joins TRBV7-2 and TRBJ2-5; 8 bases line up with TRBD2. The CDR3 is 15 residues long. Germline assignment: CDR1 SGHTA and CDR2 FQGNSA. V lost 5 bases to trimming and J lost 2 bases; unmatched junction nucleotides: 7.

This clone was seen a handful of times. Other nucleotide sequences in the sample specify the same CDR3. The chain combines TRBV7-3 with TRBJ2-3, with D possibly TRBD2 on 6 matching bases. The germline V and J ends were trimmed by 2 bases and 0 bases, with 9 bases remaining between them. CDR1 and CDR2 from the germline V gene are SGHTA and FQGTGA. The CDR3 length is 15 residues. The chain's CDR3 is CASSLLAASTDTQYF. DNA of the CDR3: TGTGCCAGCAGCTTATTAGCGGCTAGCACAGATACGCAGTATTTT.

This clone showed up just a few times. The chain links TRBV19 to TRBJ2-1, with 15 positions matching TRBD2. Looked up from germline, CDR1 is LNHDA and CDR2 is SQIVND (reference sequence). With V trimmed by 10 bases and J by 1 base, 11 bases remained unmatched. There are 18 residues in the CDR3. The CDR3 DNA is TGTGCCACCCTGGGACTAGCGGGAGGTGGTAAGTCCTACAATGAGCAGTTCTTC. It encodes CATLGLAGGGKSYNEQFF.

As DNA, the CDR3 is TGTGCCAGCAGATCCGGGCCATCCACCGGGGAGCTGTTTTTT. This codes for CASRSGPSTGELFF. V gene TRBV6-1 combines with J gene TRBJ2-2; D ambiguous. The CDR3 sequence is 14 residues long. Trimming removed 6 bases from V and 4 bases from J, with 12 bases in between. Germline CDR1 and CDR2: MNHNS and SASEGT.

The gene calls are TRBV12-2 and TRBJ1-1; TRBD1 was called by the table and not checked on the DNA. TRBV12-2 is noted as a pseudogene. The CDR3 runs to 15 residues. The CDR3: CASRPRTGGDSEAFF. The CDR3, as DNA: TGTGCAAGTCGCCCGCGGACAGGGGGCGATTCTGAAGCTTTCTTT.

CDR3: CASSTGTGGYEQYF. The DNA of the CDR3 is TGTGCCAGCAGTACCGGGACGGGTGGTTACGAGCAGTACTTC. J is TRBJ2-7 and V is TRBV6-5; either TRBD1 or TRBD2 may fit D (5 bases each). CDR1 and CDR2 from the germline V gene are MNHEY and SVGAGI. V lost 5 bases, J lost 4 bases, and 15 bases lay in between. The CDR3 extends over 14 amino acids.

The CDR3, as DNA: TGTGCCAGCAGACTTAGCGGATCGGGGAGGTACAATGAGCAGTTCTTC. This encodes CASRLSGSGRYNEQFF. The chain links TRBV14 to TRBJ2-1; D may be TRBD2 (6 bases). CDR1 is SGHDN and CDR2 is FVKESK in the germline V gene. This CDR3 spans 16 amino acids. Deletions cut 6 bases from V and 4 bases from J, with 19 bases between.

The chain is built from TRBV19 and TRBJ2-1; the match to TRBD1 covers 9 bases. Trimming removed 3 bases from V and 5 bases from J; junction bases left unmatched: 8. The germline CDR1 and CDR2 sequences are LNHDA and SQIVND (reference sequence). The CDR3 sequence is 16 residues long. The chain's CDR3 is CASSIARDRANNEQFF. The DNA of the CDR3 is TGTGCCAGTAGTATTGCGAGGGACAGGGCTAACAATGAGCAGTTCTTC.

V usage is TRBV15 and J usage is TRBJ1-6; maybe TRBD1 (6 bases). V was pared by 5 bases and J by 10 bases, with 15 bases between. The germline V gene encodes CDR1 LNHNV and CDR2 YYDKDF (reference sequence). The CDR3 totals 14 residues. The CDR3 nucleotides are TGTGCCACCAGCCAAGGGGGGGGCAGCTCACCCCTCCACTTT. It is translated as CATSQGGGSSPLHF.

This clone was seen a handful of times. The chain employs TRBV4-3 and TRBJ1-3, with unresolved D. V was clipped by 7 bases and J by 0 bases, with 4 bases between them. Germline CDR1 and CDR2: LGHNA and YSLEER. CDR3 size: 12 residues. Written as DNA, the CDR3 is TGCGCCAGCACCGACTCTGGAAACACCATATATTTT. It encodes CASTDSGNTIYF.

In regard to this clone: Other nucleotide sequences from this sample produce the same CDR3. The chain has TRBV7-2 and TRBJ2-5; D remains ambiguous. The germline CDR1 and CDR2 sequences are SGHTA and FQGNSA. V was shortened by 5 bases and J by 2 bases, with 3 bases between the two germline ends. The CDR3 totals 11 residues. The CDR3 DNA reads TGTGCCAGCAGCGCACAAGAGACCCAGTACTTC. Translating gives CASSAQETQYF.

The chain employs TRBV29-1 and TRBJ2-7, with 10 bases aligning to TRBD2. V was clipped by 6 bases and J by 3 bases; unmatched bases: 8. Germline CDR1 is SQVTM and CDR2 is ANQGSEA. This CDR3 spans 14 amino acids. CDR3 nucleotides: TGCAGCGTCGAACTAGCGGGATCCTTCTACGAGCAGTACTTC. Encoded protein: CSVELAGSFYEQYF.

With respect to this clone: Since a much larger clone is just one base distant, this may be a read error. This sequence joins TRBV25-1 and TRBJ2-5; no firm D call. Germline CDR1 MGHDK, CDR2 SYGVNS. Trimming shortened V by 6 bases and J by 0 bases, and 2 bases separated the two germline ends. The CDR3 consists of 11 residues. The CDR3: CASRYQETQYF. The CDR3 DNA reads TGTGCCAGCAGGTACCAAGAGACCCAGTACTTC.

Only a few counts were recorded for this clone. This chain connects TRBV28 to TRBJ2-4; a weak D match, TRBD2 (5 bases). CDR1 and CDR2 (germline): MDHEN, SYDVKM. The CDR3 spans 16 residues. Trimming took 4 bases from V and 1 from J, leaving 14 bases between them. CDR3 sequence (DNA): TGTGCCAGCAGTTCCTCCGAGGGTTCGGCCAAAAACATTCAGTACTTC. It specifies CASSSSEGSAKNIQYF.

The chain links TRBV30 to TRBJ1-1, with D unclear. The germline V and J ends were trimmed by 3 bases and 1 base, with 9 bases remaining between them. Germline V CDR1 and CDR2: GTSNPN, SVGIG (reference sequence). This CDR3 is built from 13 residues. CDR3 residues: CAWSANWNTEAFF. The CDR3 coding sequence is TGTGCCTGGAGCGCCAATTGGAACACTGAAGCTTTCTTT. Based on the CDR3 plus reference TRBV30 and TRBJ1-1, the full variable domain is SQTIHQWPATLVQPVGSPLSLECTVEGTSNPNLYWYRQAAGRGLQLLFYSVGIGQISSEVPQNLSASRPQDRQFILSSKKLLLSDSGFYLCAWSANWNTEAFFGQGTRLTVV.